This TCR beta chain was identified in a study of post-analysis software for immune sequencing data. Incorporated into the TCR beta cDNA libraries were unique molecular identifiers, which served to reduce PCR and sequencing biases. Between about 1 and 10 million T cells gave rise to hundreds of thousands of cDNA molecules. Via MiXCR, TCRdb re-called the PCR reads, giving one row per CDR3 protein. The table has about 200,000 distinct CDR3 sequences, around 30% seen once; the top ten hold about 3.4%. General observations from the study: Significantly decreased normalized Chao1 diversity was recorded for multiple sclerosis patients relative to controls. By F measure, strong co-clustering occurred among samples prepared in the same batch.

This clonotype showed up many times. Its antigen is undetermined. The origin of this receptor is a girl younger than 18 with multiple sclerosis. The specimen sequenced was blood.

This CDR3 reads CSAIHNEQFF. As DNA, the CDR3 is TGCAGTGCTATCCACAATGAGCAGTTCTTC. The rearrangement uses TRBV20-1 and TRBJ2-1; D gene uncertain. The length of the CDR3 is 10 residues. V gave up 4 bases and J gave up 5 bases, with 3 bases separating them. CDR1 is DFQATT, CDR2 SNEGSKA, per germline (reference sequence).